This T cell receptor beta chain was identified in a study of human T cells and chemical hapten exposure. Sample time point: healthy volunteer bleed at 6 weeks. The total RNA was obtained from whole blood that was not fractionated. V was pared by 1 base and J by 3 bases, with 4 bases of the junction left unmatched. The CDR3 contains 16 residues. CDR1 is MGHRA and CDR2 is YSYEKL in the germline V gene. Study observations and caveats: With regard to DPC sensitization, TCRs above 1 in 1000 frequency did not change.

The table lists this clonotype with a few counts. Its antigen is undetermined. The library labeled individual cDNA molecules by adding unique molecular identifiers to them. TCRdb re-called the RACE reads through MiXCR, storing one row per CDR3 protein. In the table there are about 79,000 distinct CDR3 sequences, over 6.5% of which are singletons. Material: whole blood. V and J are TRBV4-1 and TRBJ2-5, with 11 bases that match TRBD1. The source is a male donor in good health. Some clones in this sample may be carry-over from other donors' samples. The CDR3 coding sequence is TGCGCCAGCAGCCAAGCAGGACAGGGGGCGGAAGAGACCCAGTACTTC. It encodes CASSQAGQGAEETQYF.